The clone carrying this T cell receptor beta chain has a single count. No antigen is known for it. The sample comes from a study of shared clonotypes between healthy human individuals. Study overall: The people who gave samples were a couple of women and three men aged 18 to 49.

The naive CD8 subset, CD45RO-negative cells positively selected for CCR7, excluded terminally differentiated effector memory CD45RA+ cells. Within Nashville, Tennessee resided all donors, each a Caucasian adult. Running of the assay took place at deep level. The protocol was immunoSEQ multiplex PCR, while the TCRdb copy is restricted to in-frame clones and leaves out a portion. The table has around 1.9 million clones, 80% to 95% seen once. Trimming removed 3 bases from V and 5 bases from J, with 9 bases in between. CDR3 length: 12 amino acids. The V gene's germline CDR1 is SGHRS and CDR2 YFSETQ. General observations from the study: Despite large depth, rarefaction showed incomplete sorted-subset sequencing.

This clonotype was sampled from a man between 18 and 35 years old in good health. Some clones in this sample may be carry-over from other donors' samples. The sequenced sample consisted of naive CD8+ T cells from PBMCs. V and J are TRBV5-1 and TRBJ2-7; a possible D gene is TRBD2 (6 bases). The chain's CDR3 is CASSSRLDEQYF. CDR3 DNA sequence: TGCGCCAGCAGCTCCCGACTAGACGAGCAGTACTTC. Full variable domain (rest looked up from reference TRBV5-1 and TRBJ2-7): KAGVTQTPRYLIKTRGQQVTLSCSPISGHRSVSWYQQTPGQGLQFLFEYFSETQRNKGNFPGRFSGRQFSNSRSEMNVSTLELGDSALYLCASSSRLDEQYFGPGTRLTVT.